This record looks at one T cell receptor beta chain sequence and its context. From germline, CDR1 is SEHNR and CDR2 FQNEAQ (reference sequence). The CDR3 runs 14 residues. For every TCR library, roughly 3.5 ug of total RNA was used. During cDNA synthesis, UMIs that each contained a 6-nucleotide sample barcode were added by means of template switching. TCRdb reprocessed the 5' RACE reads, keeping one entry per CDR3 protein, no DNA. The sample table includes some 210,000 distinct CDR3 sequences. This sample was included in a study of monozygotic twins with inflammatory bowel disease. Without any T cell sorting, total RNA was isolated from whole blood.

The sequenced material came from blood. The receptor was derived from a human donor with ulcerative colitis or Crohn's disease, or a healthy co-twin of an affected twin (not recorded which). V usage is TRBV7-9 and J usage is TRBJ2-5; as DNA is missing, the TRBD2 call by TCRdb cannot be tested. The CDR3 region is CASTSRLAEETQYF.